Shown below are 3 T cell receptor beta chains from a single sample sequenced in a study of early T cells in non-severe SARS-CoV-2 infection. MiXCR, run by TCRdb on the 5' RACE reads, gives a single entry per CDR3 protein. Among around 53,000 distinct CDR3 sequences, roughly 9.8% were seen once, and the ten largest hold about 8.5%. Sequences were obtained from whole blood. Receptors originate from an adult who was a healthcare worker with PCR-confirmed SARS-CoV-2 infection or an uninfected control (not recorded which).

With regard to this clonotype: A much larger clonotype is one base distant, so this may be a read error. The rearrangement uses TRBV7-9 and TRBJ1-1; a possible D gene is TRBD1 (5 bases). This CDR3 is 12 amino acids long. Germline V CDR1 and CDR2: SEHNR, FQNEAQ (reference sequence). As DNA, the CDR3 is TGTGCCAGCAACTTAGGGGTGCGAGAAGCTTTCTTT. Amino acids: CASNLGVREAFF.

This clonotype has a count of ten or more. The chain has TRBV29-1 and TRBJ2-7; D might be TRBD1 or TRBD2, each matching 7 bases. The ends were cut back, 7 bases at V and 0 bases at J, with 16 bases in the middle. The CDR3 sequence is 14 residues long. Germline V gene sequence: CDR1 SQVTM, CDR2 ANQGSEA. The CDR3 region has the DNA TGCAGCGCCCGGGGGGACAGTTTCTCCTACGAGCAGTACTTC. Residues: CSARGDSFSYEQYF.

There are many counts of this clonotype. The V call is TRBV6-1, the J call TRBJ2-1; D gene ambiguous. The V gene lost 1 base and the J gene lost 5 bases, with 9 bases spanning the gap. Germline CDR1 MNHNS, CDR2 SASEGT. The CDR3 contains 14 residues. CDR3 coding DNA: TGTGCCAGCAGTGAAGGCCCAGGAAACAATGAGCAGTTCTTC. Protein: CASSEGPGNNEQFF.